This T cell receptor (beta chain) was recorded in a study of control samples from healthy donors and cancer patients (dated by TCRdb to 2018 to 2020). V was cut back by 2 bases and J by 6 bases, leaving a gap of 18 bases between them. From a lookup of the germline V gene, CDR1 and CDR2 are SGHRS and YFSETQ. The CDR3 goes from the cysteine to the phenylalanine over 16 residues. Left in the record is the CDR3 DNA by itself, 48 bases read in frame from the first base. Library preparation used the immunoSEQ multiplex PCR assay. This is the immuneACCESS table as TCRdb keeps it, with only in-frame sequences that have V and J called. A part of the clones is gone; compared with another copy, unresolved V genes explain less than half, and the rest is unexplained. The sample table lists around 84,000 clones, roughly 82% of them with a count of one. Roughly 11% of the sample rests with the top ten. Turning to this clone: The antigen it recognizes is unknown. No base qualities exist here, and no much larger clone lies one base off it.

This TCR derives from a man aged 55 to 70 with head and neck cancer. The sequenced sample was PBMCs. The chain uses TRBV5-1 and TRBJ2-1, and TRBD2 may be the D gene, going by 6 matching bases. The CDR3 corresponds to CASSFAGSGYFNEQFF. In nucleotide form, the sequence is TGCGCCAGCAGCTTTGCGGGGAGCGGGTACTTCAATGAGCAGTTCTTC.